This is a list of T cell receptor beta chains from one sample in a study of shared clonotypes between healthy human individuals. The table came from immunoSEQ multiplex PCR; TCRdb's copy has only in-frame clones and leaves some out. In the table there are 950,000 to 1,100,000 clones, 78% of which are singletons. Sample: memory CD4+ T cells from PBMCs. The origin of the receptors is a man younger than 35 in good health. Some clones in this sample may be carry-over from other donors' samples. Both conserved end residues are part of each CDR3. Each record gives: D gene, clone size, J gene, V gene, CDR3 protein, CDR3 DNA. D genes are given only for firm matches. Size is stated for part of the rows, as once, few or many counts, or as a class when the clone is expanded.

d_gene: NA
abundance: NA
j_gene: TRBJ2-5
v_gene: TRBV2
CDR3aa: CAVTVDQETQYF
CDR3nt: TGTGCCGTAACCGTTGACCAAGAGACCCAGTACTTC

d_gene: NA
abundance: NA
j_gene: TRBJ2-1
v_gene: TRBV15
CDR3aa: CATSREPTGLHNEQFF
CDR3nt: TGTGCCACCAGCAGAGAACCCACCGGACTCCACAATGAGCAGTTCTTC

d_gene: NA
abundance: NA
j_gene: TRBJ2-5
v_gene: TRBV6-1
CDR3aa: CASSEQGGETQYF
CDR3nt: TGTGCCAGCAGTGAACAGGGGGGAGAGACCCAGTACTTC

d_gene: NA
abundance: once
j_gene: TRBJ2-3
v_gene: TRBV30
CDR3aa: CACLGGGSDTQYF
CDR3nt: TGTGCCTGCCTTGGGGGGGGCTCAGATACGCAGTATTTT

d_gene: NA
abundance: few
j_gene: TRBJ1-1
v_gene: TRBV9
CDR3aa: CASSAGHRTEAFF
CDR3nt: TGTGCCAGCAGCGCGGGACACCGGACTGAAGCTTTCTTT

d_gene: TRBD1
abundance: NA
j_gene: TRBJ2-7
v_gene: TRBV7-8
CDR3aa: CASSWTGGDYEQYF
CDR3nt: TGTGCCAGCAGCTGGACAGGGGGGGACTACGAGCAGTACTTC

d_gene: TRBD1
abundance: NA
j_gene: TRBJ1-2
v_gene: TRBV5-1
CDR3aa: CASSFGTGNYGYTF
CDR3nt: TGCGCCAGCAGCTTCGGGACAGGCAACTATGGCTACACCTTC

d_gene: NA
abundance: NA
j_gene: TRBJ2-3
v_gene: TRBV9
CDR3aa: CASSVTTNLPVDTQYF
CDR3nt: TGTGCCAGCAGCGTAACCACGAACCTACCGGTAGATACGCAGTATTTT

d_gene: TRBD1
abundance: NA
j_gene: TRBJ2-5
v_gene: TRBV7-2
CDR3aa: CASSSRDRETQYF
CDR3nt: TGTGCCAGCAGCTCCCGGGACAGAGAGACCCAGTACTTC

d_gene: TRBD1
abundance: once
j_gene: TRBJ1-2
v_gene: TRBV28
CDR3aa: CASSSLRTGGEVYGYTF
CDR3nt: TGTGCCAGCAGTTCACTTCGGACAGGGGGCGAGGTTTATGGCTACACCTTC

d_gene: NA
abundance: NA
j_gene: TRBJ2-5
v_gene: TRBV6-5
CDR3aa: CASRQGPQETQYF
CDR3nt: TGTGCCAGCAGACAGGGCCCCCAAGAGACCCAGTACTTC

d_gene: TRBD2
abundance: few
j_gene: TRBJ2-5
v_gene: TRBV2
CDR3aa: CASSGTRGLAGGETQYF
CDR3nt: TGTGCCAGCAGTGGAACACGAGGACTAGCGGGAGGGGAGACCCAGTACTTC

d_gene: NA
abundance: NA
j_gene: TRBJ1-3
v_gene: TRBV28
CDR3aa: CASSLRAYISGNTIYF
CDR3nt: TGTGCCAGCAGTCTCAGGGCCTACATCTCCGGAAACACCATATATTTT

d_gene: TRBD1
abundance: NA
j_gene: TRBJ2-6
v_gene: TRBV30
CDR3aa: CAWSVYRGFSSGGANVLTF
CDR3nt: TGTGCCTGGAGTGTCTACAGGGGCTTCTCCTCGGGTGGGGCCAACGTCCTGACTTTC

d_gene: TRBD1
abundance: few
j_gene: TRBJ2-5
v_gene: TRBV19
CDR3aa: CASRRSAGQGSQESKTQYF
CDR3nt: TGTGCCAGTAGAAGGAGCGCGGGACAGGGATCCCAAGAGTCCAAGACCCAGTACTTC

d_gene: NA
abundance: NA
j_gene: TRBJ1-1
v_gene: TRBV28
CDR3aa: CASRLTASGTEAFF
CDR3nt: TGTGCCAGCAGACTGACAGCTTCGGGGACTGAAGCTTTCTTT

d_gene: NA
abundance: NA
j_gene: TRBJ1-4
v_gene: TRBV2
CDR3aa: CASSEMGRLNEKLFF
CDR3nt: TGTGCCAGCAGTGAAATGGGACGGCTTAATGAAAAACTGTTTTTT

d_gene: NA
abundance: NA
j_gene: TRBJ2-7
v_gene: TRBV7-2
CDR3aa: CASSLGAGPLEQYF
CDR3nt: TGTGCCAGCAGCTTAGGGGCGGGGCCCCTCGAGCAGTACTTC

d_gene: TRBD1
abundance: NA
j_gene: TRBJ2-7
v_gene: TRBV5-1
CDR3aa: CASSLSGTGAKQYF
CDR3nt: TGCGCCAGCAGCTTGTCAGGGACAGGTGCTAAGCAGTACTTC

d_gene: TRBD2
abundance: NA
j_gene: TRBJ2-2
v_gene: TRBV27
CDR3aa: CASSLWGTSRVGELFF
CDR3nt: TGTGCCAGCAGTTTATGGGGGACTAGCCGGGTCGGGGAGCTGTTTTTT

d_gene: NA
abundance: NA
j_gene: TRBJ1-2
v_gene: TRBV6-1
CDR3aa: CASKQPGDGYTF
CDR3nt: TGTGCCAGCAAACAGCCCGGGGATGGCTACACCTTC

d_gene: NA
abundance: NA
j_gene: TRBJ2-5
v_gene: TRBV19
CDR3aa: CASSKERQETQYF
CDR3nt: TGTGCCAGTAGTAAGGAGCGGCAAGAGACCCAGTACTTC

d_gene: NA
abundance: NA
j_gene: TRBJ2-2
v_gene: TRBV9
CDR3aa: CASSRGERVVGTGELFF
CDR3nt: TGTGCCAGCAGCCGAGGGGAGCGGGTAGTTGGCACCGGGGAGCTGTTTTTT

d_gene: TRBD2
abundance: NA
j_gene: TRBJ2-1
v_gene: TRBV7-3
CDR3aa: CASSLSSGRALYNEQFF
CDR3nt: TGTGCCAGCAGCTTAAGTAGCGGGAGGGCCCTCTACAATGAGCAGTTCTTC

d_gene: NA
abundance: many
j_gene: TRBJ1-3
v_gene: TRBV7-2
CDR3aa: CASSLEPPPGNTIYF
CDR3nt: TGTGCCAGCAGCTTAGAACCTCCGCCGGGAAACACCATATATTTT

d_gene: TRBD2
abundance: NA
j_gene: TRBJ2-7
v_gene: TRBV11-2
CDR3aa: CASSILAGGGNSYEQYF
CDR3nt: TGTGCCAGCAGCATTCTAGCGGGAGGGGGTAACTCCTACGAGCAGTACTTC

d_gene: NA
abundance: once
j_gene: TRBJ2-7
v_gene: TRBV19
CDR3aa: CASSIPGARWVEQYF
CDR3nt: TGTGCCAGTAGTATCCCCGGGGCCCGATGGGTTGAGCAGTACTTC

d_gene: TRBD1
abundance: NA
j_gene: TRBJ2-4
v_gene: TRBV28
CDR3aa: CASVTGGVNIQYF
CDR3nt: TGTGCCAGCGTTACAGGGGGCGTAAACATTCAGTACTTC

d_gene: NA
abundance: few
j_gene: TRBJ1-1
v_gene: TRBV18
CDR3aa: CASSRDYDTEAFF
CDR3nt: TGTGCCAGCTCAAGGGACTACGACACTGAAGCTTTCTTT

d_gene: TRBD1
abundance: NA
j_gene: TRBJ2-5
v_gene: TRBV6-6
CDR3aa: CASSFYRGRGETQYF
CDR3nt: TGTGCCAGCAGTTTTTACAGGGGGCGCGGGGAGACCCAGTACTTC

d_gene: NA
abundance: NA
j_gene: TRBJ2-5
v_gene: TRBV27
CDR3aa: CASSPRDEETQYF
CDR3nt: TGTGCCAGCAGTCCCCGGGACGAAGAGACCCAGTACTTC

d_gene: NA
abundance: NA
j_gene: TRBJ2-3
v_gene: TRBV5-1
CDR3aa: CASSRSPTDTQYF
CDR3nt: TGCGCCAGCAGCCGTTCCCCCACAGATACGCAGTATTTT

d_gene: NA
abundance: NA
j_gene: TRBJ1-5
v_gene: TRBV4-2
CDR3aa: CASSPGTGLRDSNQPQHF
CDR3nt: TGTGCCAGCAGCCCAGGAACGGGATTGAGGGATAGCAATCAGCCCCAGCATTTT

d_gene: NA
abundance: NA
j_gene: TRBJ2-6
v_gene: TRBV6-6
CDR3aa: CASSYSGSSGANVLTF
CDR3nt: TGTGCCAGCAGTTACTCTGGATCATCTGGGGCCAACGTCCTGACTTTC

d_gene: NA
abundance: once
j_gene: TRBJ1-1
v_gene: TRBV5-1
CDR3aa: CASSVTQENTEAFF
CDR3nt: TGCGCCAGCAGCGTCACCCAGGAGAACACTGAAGCTTTCTTT

d_gene: NA
abundance: few
j_gene: TRBJ2-3
v_gene: TRBV30
CDR3aa: CAWTKLAAGTDTQYF
CDR3nt: TGTGCCTGGACCAAACTGGCGGCAGGCACAGATACGCAGTATTTT

d_gene: TRBD2
abundance: NA
j_gene: TRBJ2-7
v_gene: TRBV19
CDR3aa: CASSIKGLAVSSYEQYF
CDR3nt: TGTGCCAGTAGTATCAAGGGACTAGCGGTGAGCTCCTACGAGCAGTACTTC

d_gene: NA
abundance: NA
j_gene: TRBJ2-3
v_gene: TRBV28
CDR3aa: CASREISTDTQYF
CDR3nt: TGTGCCAGCAGGGAAATAAGCACAGATACGCAGTATTTT

d_gene: TRBD1
abundance: NA
j_gene: TRBJ2-2
v_gene: TRBV19
CDR3aa: CASSRRQGSTRAGELFF
CDR3nt: TGTGCCAGTAGTAGGCGACAGGGTTCTACTAGGGCCGGGGAGCTGTTTTTT

d_gene: TRBD2
abundance: NA
j_gene: TRBJ2-2
v_gene: TRBV11-2
CDR3aa: CASSWGLAGEGELFF
CDR3nt: TGTGCCAGCAGCTGGGGACTAGCGGGAGAAGGGGAGCTGTTTTTT

d_gene: TRBD1
abundance: NA
j_gene: TRBJ1-2
v_gene: TRBV27
CDR3aa: CASSLVGTGAPYGYTF
CDR3nt: TGTGCCAGCAGTTTAGTTGGGACAGGGGCCCCTTATGGCTACACCTTC

d_gene: NA
abundance: NA
j_gene: TRBJ2-7
v_gene: TRBV6-6
CDR3aa: CASSPQGHEQYF
CDR3nt: TGTGCCAGCAGCCCACAGGGTCACGAGCAGTACTTC

d_gene: TRBD2
abundance: NA
j_gene: TRBJ2-1
v_gene: TRBV5-8
CDR3aa: CASSFIGIAGYNEQFF
CDR3nt: TGTGCCAGCAGCTTTATCGGGATAGCGGGTTACAATGAGCAGTTCTTC

d_gene: NA
abundance: NA
j_gene: TRBJ1-1
v_gene: TRBV6-6
CDR3aa: CASSYESLTEAFF
CDR3nt: TGTGCCAGCAGTTACGAATCCCTTACTGAAGCTTTCTTT